A selection of T cell receptor beta chains follows, all from one sample in a study of OX40 agonist ivuxolimab in advanced cancers. The protocol was immunoSEQ multiplex PCR, while the TCRdb copy is restricted to in-frame clones and leaves out a portion. The table lists around 20,000 clones, about 87% of them singletons. The sample was CD4+ or CD8+ T cells sorted from blood, taken in a trial of the OX40 agonist ivuxolimab. These receptors all stem from an adult with an advanced solid tumor such as melanoma, head and neck, liver or kidney cancer. The CDR3 runs from the conserved cysteine through the conserved F or W. D genes are given only for firm matches. Clone size is shown for a subset of rows, as once, few, many or a class of expanded clone.

NA,NA,TRBV14,TRBJ1-3,12,TGTGCCAGCAGCCCTTCTGGAAACACCATATATTTT,CASSPSGNTIYF
NA,NA,TRBV7-9,TRBJ2-5,12,TGTGCCAGCAGCTTAGTTTCGGAGACCCAGTACTTC,CASSLVSETQYF
TRBD1,NA,TRBV7-1,TRBJ1-5,14,TGTGCCAGCAGCTTAGAGGGGGCCGGCCAGCCCCAGCATTTT,CASSLEGAGQPQHF
TRBD2,once,TRBV6-6,TRBJ2-5,16,TGTGCCAGCAGTTACGTCGGCGGGGGGGGTAGCGAGACCCAGTACTTC,CASSYVGGGGSETQYF
NA,NA,TRBV18,TRBJ1-5,19,TGTGCCAGCTCACCGAGTCCCGGTGAGGGGGGCAACTTGTATCAGCCCCAGCATTTT,CASSPSPGEGGNLYQPQHF
NA,NA,TRBV7-2,TRBJ1-2,13,TGTGCCAGCAGCCCCTGGTCAGAGTATGGCTACACCTTC,CASSPWSEYGYTF
NA,NA,TRBV6-1,TRBJ2-5,14,TGTGCCAGCAGTGAACTGACAGTCCAAGAGACCCAGTACTTC,CASSELTVQETQYF
NA,NA,TRBV28,TRBJ1-3,15,TGTGCCAGCTGCCCCCCGGAGGCAGCTGGAAACACCATATATTTT,CASCPPEAAGNTIYF
TRBD1,NA,TRBV6-1,TRBJ1-5,14,TGTGCCAGCGGATCGGGACAGCAAAATCAGCCCCAGCATTTT,CASGSGQQNQPQHF
TRBD1,NA,TRBV28,TRBJ2-7,15,TGTGCCAGCAGTCCGCCCGGACAGGCCTCCTACGAGCAGTACTTC,CASSPPGQASYEQYF
TRBD1,NA,TRBV5-4,TRBJ1-2,14,TGTGCCAGCAGCTTGCCTCGGACAGGGGATGGCTACACCTTC,CASSLPRTGDGYTF
TRBD1,NA,TRBV9,TRBJ2-7,14,TGTGCCAGCAGCCCGCGGGACAGGGCATACGAGCAGTACTTC,CASSPRDRAYEQYF
NA,medium-sized,TRBV7-8,TRBJ1-5,13,TGTGCCAGCCAGGGGCAGGCCAATCAGCCCCAGCATTTT,CASQGQANQPQHF
NA,NA,TRBV11-2,TRBJ2-3,15,TGTGCCAGCAGCTCGAACGGGGGCTCGACAGATACGCAGTATTTT,CASSSNGGSTDTQYF
NA,NA,TRBV7-9,TRBJ2-7,13,TGTGCCAGCAGACCTGGACAGTCCTACGAGCAGTACTTC,CASRPGQSYEQYF
NA,once,TRBV19,TRBJ1-2,15,TGTGCCAGTGCGTACCCAGGAGGGGTAAGCGATGGCTACACCTTC,CASAYPGGVSDGYTF
TRBD1,NA,TRBV6-6,TRBJ1-4,15,TGTGCCAGCAGGGGACAGATGGCAACTAATGAAAAACTGTTTTTT,CASRGQMATNEKLFF
NA,few,TRBV19,TRBJ1-2,15,TGTGCCAGTAGTATGGCTGCCCAGGGTAACTATGGCTACACCTTC,CASSMAAQGNYGYTF
TRBD2,NA,TRBV5-5,TRBJ2-7,13,TGTGCCAGCAGCTGGGGACTAGGCGTCGAGCAGTACTTC,CASSWGLGVEQYF
NA,NA,TRBV5-1,TRBJ1-4,14,TGCGCCAGCAGCCAATTTCCAACTAATGAAAAACTGTTTTTT,CASSQFPTNEKLFF
TRBD1,NA,TRBV5-5,TRBJ1-1,16,TGTGCCAGCAGCCTCAGGACAGGGGAGATGAACACTGAAGCTTTCTTT,CASSLRTGEMNTEAFF
TRBD1,NA,TRBV10-3,TRBJ1-2,14,TGTGCCATCAGCCCGGACAGGACTAACTATGGCTACACCTTC,CAISPDRTNYGYTF
TRBD1,NA,TRBV7-6,TRBJ2-7,14,TGTGCCAGCAGCCACTGGAAGACAGGGAACGAGCAGTACTTC,CASSHWKTGNEQYF
NA,NA,TRBV2,TRBJ2-3,15,TGTGCCAGCAGTGAGAATAACTTTAGCACAGATACGCAGTATTTT,CASSENNFSTDTQYF
TRBD1,NA,TRBV2,TRBJ2-2,15,TGTGCCAGCAGTTGGACAGGGGGCAGGAACGGGGAGCTGTTTTTT,CASSWTGGRNGELFF
NA,NA,TRBV5-1,TRBJ1-2,14,TGCGCCAGCAGCTTGGGCGGGGGGAACTATGGCTACACCTTC,CASSLGGGNYGYTF
TRBD2,NA,TRBV30,TRBJ2-3,16,TGTGCCTGGGAGCTTGGACTAGCGGGGGTAGCAGATACGCAGTATTTT,CAWELGLAGVADTQYF
TRBD2,once,TRBV5-1,TRBJ2-5,15,TGCGCCAGCAGCTTGGTGGCTAGCGGGGGGCGCGCCCAGTACTTC,CASSLVASGGRAQYF
NA,NA,TRBV19,TRBJ2-6,17,TGTGCCAGTACCACCATTCTGTGGGGTGCTGGGGCCAACGTCCTGACTTTC,CASTTILWGAGANVLTF
NA,NA,TRBV19,TRBJ1-5,14,TGTGCCAGTAGTATCACCGGCAGCGATCAGCCCCAGCATTTT,CASSITGSDQPQHF
NA,few,TRBV2,TRBJ2-7,14,TGTGCCAGCACCGACCGGGAAAGGATCTACGAGCAGTACTTC,CASTDRERIYEQYF
NA,NA,TRBV6-1,TRBJ1-1,14,TGTGCCAGCAGAGAGACAAACCTGAACACTGAAGCTTTCTTT,CASRETNLNTEAFF
NA,large,TRBV2,TRBJ1-5,13,TGTGCCAGCAGTGAAGCCCCCGGGGCCGCTCATCCCTTT,CASSEAPGAAHPF
NA,NA,TRBV5-1,TRBJ2-3,16,TGCGCCAGCAGCTTGGGAGCGGTTGCTAGCACAGATACGCAGTATTTT,CASSLGAVASTDTQYF
TRBD1,NA,TRBV2,TRBJ1-5,13,TGTGCCAGCAGAGGACAGGGCAATCAGCCCCAGCATTTT,CASRGQGNQPQHF
NA,medium-sized,TRBV4-1,TRBJ2-7,15,TGCGCCAGCAGGAACCGGGACCCCTCCCAGGACGAGCAGTACTTC,CASRNRDPSQDEQYF
TRBD1,NA,TRBV5-1,TRBJ2-7,15,TGCGCCAGCAGCTTTGGGTCGGGACAGGGTTCCGAGCAGTACTTC,CASSFGSGQGSEQYF
NA,few,TRBV19,TRBJ1-1,14,TGTGCCAGTAGTATCGGGGGGCCTAGCACTGAAGCTTTCTTT,CASSIGGPSTEAFF
NA,NA,TRBV11-2,TRBJ2-7,15,TGTGCCAGCAGCTTAGATGGGTTAGGGTCCTACGAGCAGTACTTC,CASSLDGLGSYEQYF
NA,once,TRBV18,TRBJ2-5,14,TGTGCCAGCTCACAGGGCGTAGGGGGAGAGACCCAGTACTTC,CASSQGVGGETQYF